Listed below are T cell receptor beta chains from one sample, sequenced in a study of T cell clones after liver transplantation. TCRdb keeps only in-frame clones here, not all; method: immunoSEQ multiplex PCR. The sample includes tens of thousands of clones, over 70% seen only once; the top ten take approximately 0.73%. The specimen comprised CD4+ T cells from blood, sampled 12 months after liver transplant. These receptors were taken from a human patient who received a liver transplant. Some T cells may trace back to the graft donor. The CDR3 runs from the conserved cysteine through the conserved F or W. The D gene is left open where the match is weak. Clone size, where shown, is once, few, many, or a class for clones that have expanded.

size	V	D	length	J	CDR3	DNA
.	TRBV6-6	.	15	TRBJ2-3	CAISRSIRSGDTQYF	TGTGCCATTTCTAGGAGTATCAGGAGCGGAGATACGCAGTATTTT
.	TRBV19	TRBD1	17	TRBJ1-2	CASSIVLGDSSNYGYTF	TGTGCCAGTAGTATAGTCCTTGGGGACAGCTCTAACTATGGCTACACCTTC
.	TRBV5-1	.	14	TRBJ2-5	CASSLDRDRGTQYF	TGCGCCAGCAGCTTGGACCGGGACCGCGGAACCCAGTACTTC
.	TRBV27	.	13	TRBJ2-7	CASSLLAGVGQYF	TGTGCCAGCAGTTTATTGGCAGGAGTTGGGCAGTACTTC
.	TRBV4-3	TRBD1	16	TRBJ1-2	CASSQDRTGVFSGYTF	TGCGCCAGCAGCCAAGATAGGACAGGAGTCTTTTCTGGCTACACCTTC
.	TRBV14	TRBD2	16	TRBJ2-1	CASSPLAGVEYNEQFF	TGTGCCAGCAGCCCACTAGCGGGAGTGGAATACAATGAGCAGTTCTTC
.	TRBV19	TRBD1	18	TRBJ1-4	CATRTGTGGSSLNEKLFF	TGTGCCACCCGAACCGGGACAGGGGGATCTAGCTTGAATGAAAAACTGTTTTTT
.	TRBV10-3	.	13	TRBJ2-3	CAISLKGTDTQYF	TGTGCCATCAGTCTAAAGGGCACAGATACGCAGTATTTT
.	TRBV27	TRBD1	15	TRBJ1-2	CASSLLGQGTYGYTF	TGTGCCAGCAGTTTATTGGGACAGGGGACATATGGCTACACCTTC
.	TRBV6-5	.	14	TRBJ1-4	CASSRVQGVEKLFF	TGTGCCAGCAGCCGCGTTCAGGGCGTTGAAAAACTGTTTTTT
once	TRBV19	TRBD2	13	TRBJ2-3	CASSLGLADTQYF	TGTGCCAGTAGCCTTGGACTAGCTGATACGCAGTATTTT
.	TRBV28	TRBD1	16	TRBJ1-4	CASRPEGTGPNEKLFF	TGTGCCAGCAGACCGGAAGGGACAGGGCCTAATGAAAAACTGTTTTTT
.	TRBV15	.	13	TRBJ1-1	CATSGDWGAEAFF	TGTGCCACCAGCGGCGACTGGGGGGCTGAAGCTTTCTTT
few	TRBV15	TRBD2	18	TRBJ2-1	CATSRDPLLEREAGEQFF	TGTGCCACCAGCAGAGATCCCTTGCTTGAGCGGGAGGCCGGTGAGCAGTTCTTC
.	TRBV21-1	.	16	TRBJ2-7	CASSKDMGQGSYEQYF	TGTGCCAGCAGCAAGGATATGGGACAGGGCTCCTACGAGCAGTACTTC
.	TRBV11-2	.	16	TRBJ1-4	CASSPITGGEDEKLFF	TGTGCCAGCAGCCCAATCACGGGGGGTGAGGACGAAAAACTGTTTTTT
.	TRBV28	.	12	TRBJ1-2	CASSHRVLGYTF	TGTGCCAGCAGCCACCGGGTTTTGGGCTACACCTTC
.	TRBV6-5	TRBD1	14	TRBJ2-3	CASSRDSSTDTQYF	TGTGCCAGCAGTCGGGACAGCAGCACAGATACGCAGTATTTT
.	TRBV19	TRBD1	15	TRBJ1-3	CASSVGTGVGNTIYF	TGTGCCAGTAGTGTCGGGACAGGGGTTGGAAACACCATATATTTT
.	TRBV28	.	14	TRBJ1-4	CASGEQGRNEKLFF	TGTGCCAGCGGGGAACAGGGACGTAATGAAAAACTGTTTTTT
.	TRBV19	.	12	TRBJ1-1	CASSRSGPGAFF	TGTGCCAGTAGTCGTTCGGGCCCGGGGGCTTTCTTT
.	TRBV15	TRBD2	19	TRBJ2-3	CATSRANGLAGRSTDTQYF	TGTGCCACCAGCAGGGCAAATGGACTAGCGGGGAGGTCTACAGATACGCAGTATTTT
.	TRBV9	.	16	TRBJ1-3	CASSVAGLFAGNTIYF	TGTGCCAGCAGCGTAGCCGGACTCTTTGCGGGAAACACCATATATTTT
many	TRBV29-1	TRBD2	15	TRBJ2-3	CSVVLAGPSTDTQYF	TGCAGCGTCGTTTTAGCGGGGCCCAGCACAGATACGCAGTATTTT
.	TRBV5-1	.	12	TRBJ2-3	CASSLLRDTQYF	TGCGCCAGCAGCTTACTCAGGGATACGCAGTATTTT
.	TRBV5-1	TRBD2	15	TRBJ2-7	CASSLTSGTDYEQYF	TGCGCCAGCAGCCTTACTAGCGGGACAGACTACGAGCAGTACTTC
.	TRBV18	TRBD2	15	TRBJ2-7	CASSPPGTTDYEQYF	TGTGCCAGCTCACCACCGGGGACTACCGACTACGAGCAGTACTTC
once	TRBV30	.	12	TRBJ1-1	CAWSLGGQRAFF	TGTGCCTGGAGTTTGGGTGGACAAAGAGCTTTCTTT
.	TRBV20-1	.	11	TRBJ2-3	CSARVVDTQYF	TGCAGTGCCCGGGTTGTGGATACGCAGTATTTT
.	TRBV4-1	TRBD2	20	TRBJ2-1	CASSQEAPGLAGSATNEQFF	TGCGCCAGCAGCCAAGAAGCCCCGGGACTAGCGGGAAGCGCGACGAATGAGCAGTTCTTC
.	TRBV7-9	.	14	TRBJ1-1	CASSLRGANTEAFF	TGTGCCAGCAGCTTGCGGGGGGCGAACACTGAAGCTTTCTTT
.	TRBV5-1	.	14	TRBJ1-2	CASSLAGLYYGYTF	TGCGCCAGCAGCTTGGCGGGCCTCTACTATGGCTACACCTTC
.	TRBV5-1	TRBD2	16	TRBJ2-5	CASSLVVSGSGETQYF	TGCGCCAGCAGCTTGGTTGTTAGCGGGAGCGGGGAGACCCAGTACTTC
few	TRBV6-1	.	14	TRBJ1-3	CASSESGSGNTIYF	TGTGCCAGCAGTGAAAGTGGCTCTGGAAACACCATATATTTT
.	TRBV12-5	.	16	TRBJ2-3	CASGLGGASFTDTQYF	TGTGCTAGTGGTTTAGGGGGGGCGAGCTTCACAGATACGCAGTATTTT
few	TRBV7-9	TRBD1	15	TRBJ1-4	CASSLGTGSSEKLFF	TGTGCCAGCAGCTTAGGGACAGGGTCGAGTGAAAAACTGTTTTTT
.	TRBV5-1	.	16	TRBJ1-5	CASSLFAGGSNQPQHF	TGCGCCAGCAGCTTATTCGCCGGGGGTAGCAATCAGCCCCAGCATTTT
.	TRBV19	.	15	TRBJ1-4	CASSISLGARGKLFF	TGTGCCAGTAGTATTTCCCTCGGGGCGCGGGGAAAACTGTTTTTT
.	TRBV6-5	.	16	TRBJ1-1	CASSYIAGTRNTEAFF	TGTGCCAGCAGTTACATCGCGGGGACTAGGAACACTGAAGCTTTCTTT
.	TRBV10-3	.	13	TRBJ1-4	CAAYAGTQGKLFF	TGTGCCGCCTACGCGGGGACACAGGGAAAACTGTTTTTT
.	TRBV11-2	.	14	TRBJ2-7	CASSLVGARYEQYF	TGTGCCAGCAGCTTAGTAGGGGCGCGCTACGAGCAGTACTTC
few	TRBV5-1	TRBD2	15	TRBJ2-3	CASSLASGRGDTQYF	TGCGCCAGCAGCTTGGCTAGCGGGAGAGGTGATACGCAGTATTTT
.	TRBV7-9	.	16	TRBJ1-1	CASSPGGDLRHTEAFF	TGTGCCAGCAGCCCAGGTGGGGATCTGAGGCACACTGAAGCTTTCTTT
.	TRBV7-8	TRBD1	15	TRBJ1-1	CASSRGQGVNTEAFF	TGTGCCAGCAGCCGCGGACAGGGGGTGAACACTGAAGCTTTCTTT
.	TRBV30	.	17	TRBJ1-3	CAWSVRGAFHSGNTIYF	TGTGCCTGGAGTGTACGAGGGGCATTCCACTCTGGAAACACCATATATTTT
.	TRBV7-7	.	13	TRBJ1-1	CASSFDGNTEAFF	TGTGCCAGCAGCTTCGACGGGAACACTGAAGCTTTCTTT
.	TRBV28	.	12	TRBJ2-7	CASSSSSYEQYF	TGTGCCAGCAGTTCCTCGAGCTACGAGCAGTACTTC
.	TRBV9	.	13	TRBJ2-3	CASSAMRTDTQYF	TGTGCCAGCAGCGCTATGAGGACAGATACGCAGTATTTT
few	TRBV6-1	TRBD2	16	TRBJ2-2	CASSEDFGGGAGELFF	TGTGCCAGCAGTGAAGACTTCGGGGGAGGGGCCGGGGAGCTGTTTTTT
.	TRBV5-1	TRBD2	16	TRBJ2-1	CASSLGTSGGFNEQFF	TGCGCCAGCAGCTTGGGGACTAGCGGGGGATTCAATGAGCAGTTCTTC
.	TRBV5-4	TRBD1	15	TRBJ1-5	CASSLQGAGDQPQHF	TGTGCCAGCAGCTTACAGGGGGCAGGGGATCAGCCCCAGCATTTT
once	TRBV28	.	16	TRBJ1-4	CASSLPQGHWDEKLFF	TGTGCCAGCAGTTTACCCCAGGGGCATTGGGATGAAAAACTGTTTTTT
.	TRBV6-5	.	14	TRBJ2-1	CASSYSSHYNEQFF	TGTGCCAGCAGTTACAGCAGTCACTACAATGAGCAGTTCTTC
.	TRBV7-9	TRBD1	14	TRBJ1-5	CATEDRDPGQPQHF	TGTGCCACCGAAGACAGGGATCCTGGCCAGCCCCAGCATTTT